The clone carrying this T cell receptor beta chain appeared many times. The antigen remains unidentified. As part of library construction, unique molecular identifiers were attached to individual cDNA molecules. TCRdb analysed the 5' RACE reads with MiXCR anew, one entry per CDR3 protein. The sample yields approximately 98,000 distinct CDR3 sequences, 9.5% to 13% seen once. This entry comes from a study of early T cells in non-severe SARS-CoV-2 infection. Study information: Unpaired chains resulted from sequencing bulk RNA of unsorted whole blood.

This CDR3 spans 15 amino acids. V was trimmed by 3 bases and J by 0 bases, leaving 9 bases between them. Per germline, CDR1 WSHSY and CDR2 SAAADI. Study-wide results and limits: VDJdb-based matching was biased toward anti-spike CD8 responses and missed private and CD4 specificities.

The chain uses TRBV10-2 and TRBJ1-3, with no clear D. The receptor's source is an adult who was a healthcare worker with PCR-confirmed SARS-CoV-2 infection or an uninfected control (not recorded which). Sequenced: whole blood. The CDR3 protein is CASSELGYSGNTIYF. In DNA form, the CDR3 reads TGCGCCAGCAGTGAATTGGGATACTCTGGAAACACCATATATTTT.